This T cell receptor (beta chain) came from a study of T cells in Graves' hyperthyroidism and ophthalmopathy. Study findings and constraints: A model built on 13 V-J features separated ophthalmopathy from stable hyperthyroidism. Blood also showed most of the thyroid clonotypes that were expanded above 0.001.

Per germline, CDR1 SGHDT and CDR2 YYEEEE. The CDR3 has 15 amino acids. Trimming took 3 bases from V and 1 from J, leaving 14 bases between them. Any patient presenting with uncontrolled infection, other autoimmune disease, pregnancy or lactation was left out. Authors of the study amplified TCR beta CDR3 regions from RNA transcripts. First-round RT-PCR targeting the TCR CDR3 was performed with the HTBI primer set. TCRdb re-analysed the multiplex PCR reads in MiXCR, keeping a single row per CDR3 protein. This sample has about 420,000 distinct CDR3 sequences; 15% to 19% occur once, and the top ten carry roughly 8%. With respect to this clonotype: What it binds is unknown.

The receptor was isolated from a young woman with Graves' hyperthyroidism. What was sequenced was blood. The chain employs TRBV5-6 and TRBJ2-7; tentatively, D is TRBD2 (6 bases). The chain's CDR3 is CASSWRDRGSYEQYF. In DNA form, the CDR3 reads TGTGCCAGCAGCTGGAGGGACCGTGGTTCCTACGAGCAGTACTTC. Full variable domain (rest looked up from reference TRBV5-6 and TRBJ2-7): DAGVTQSPTHLIKTRGQQVTLRCSPKSGHDTVSWYQQALGQGPQFIFQYYEEEERQRGNFPDRFSGHQFPNYSSELNVNALLLGDSALYLCASSWRDRGSYEQYFGPGTRLTVT.